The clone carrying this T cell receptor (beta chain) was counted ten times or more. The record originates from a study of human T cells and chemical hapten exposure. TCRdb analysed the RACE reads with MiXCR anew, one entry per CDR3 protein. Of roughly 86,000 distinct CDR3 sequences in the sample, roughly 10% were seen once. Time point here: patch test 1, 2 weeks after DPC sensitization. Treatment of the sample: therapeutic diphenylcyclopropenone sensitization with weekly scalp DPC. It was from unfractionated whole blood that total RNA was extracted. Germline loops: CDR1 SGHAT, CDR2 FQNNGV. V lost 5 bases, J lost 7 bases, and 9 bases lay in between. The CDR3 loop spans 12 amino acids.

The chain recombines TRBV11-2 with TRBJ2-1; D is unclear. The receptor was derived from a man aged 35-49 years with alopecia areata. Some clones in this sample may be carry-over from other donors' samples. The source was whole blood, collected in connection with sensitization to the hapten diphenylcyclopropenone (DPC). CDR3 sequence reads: CASSLHGNEQFF. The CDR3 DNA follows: TGTGCCAGCAGCCTTCACGGGAATGAGCAGTTCTTC. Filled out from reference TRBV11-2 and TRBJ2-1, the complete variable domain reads EAGVAQSPRYKIIEKRQSVAFWCNPISGHATLYWYQQILGQGPKLLIQFQNNGVVDDSQLPKDRFSAERLKGVDSTLKIQPAKLEDSAVYLCASSLHGNEQFFGPGTRLTVL.